This T cell receptor beta chain was captured by sequencing in a study of blood T cell repertoires in COVID-19. Study-wide context: Sites in the United States, Italy and Spain provided acute and convalescent COVID-19 samples.

Original analysis: Amplified reference gene primers provided the basis for estimating nucleated cell counts. This table comes from immunoSEQ multiplex PCR, and its TCRdb copy is limited to in-frame clones, with some not included. From that table come the V and J calls and clone size; the DNA was used to work out D and trimming. The table records more than 55,000 clones, about 70% of them present only once. The CDR3 consists of 19 residues. CDR1 and CDR2 from the germline V gene are MGHRA and YSYEKL. J lost 4 bases, V lost 0 bases, and 15 bases had no gene match. The chain uses TRBV4-1 and TRBJ1-1, with 9 bases lining up with TRBD1. The sequenced sample consisted of peripheral blood. The receptor's source is a woman in her 70s with acute or convalescent COVID-19. The CDR3 reads CASSQDPRVTGGLGTEAFF. In nucleotides, the CDR3 is TGCGCCAGCAGCCAAGATCCCCGCGTGACAGGGGGTCTAGGCACTGAAGCTTTCTTT.